The 31 T cell receptor beta chains listed next were all sequenced from one sample in a study of CD8+ T cells in alopecia areata. RNA extraction was followed by reverse transcription into cDNA, which acted as the sequencing template. Assay: immunoSEQ multiplex PCR; the TCRdb copy retains only in-frame clones and omits some. The data contain around 200,000 clones, 50% to 60% of them singletons. The treatment here: oral pan-JAK inhibitor, 5-10 mg twice daily. This material consisted of CD4+ T cells sorted from blood, taken at week 4, from a patient treated with tofacitinib. These receptors were collected from a human donor with alopecia areata.

The genes are TRBV28 and TRBJ2-2; 10 bases fit TRBD1. The junction had 9 bases not matched to a gene; V was cut back by 4 bases and J by 7 bases. This CDR3 comprises 16 residues. CDR1 MDHEN and CDR2 SYDVKM come from the germline V gene. The CDR3, as DNA: TGTGCCAGCAGTTCGCCAATGGGACAGGGGTACGGGGAGCTGTTTTTT. Translation gives CASSSPMGQGYGELFF.

V gene TRBV20-1 combines with J gene TRBJ2-5; the D is unclear. CDR1 is DFQATT and CDR2 is SNEGSKA in the germline V gene (reference sequence). The CDR3 contains 11 residues. Trimming took 3 bases from V and 9 from J, leaving 11 bases between them. CDR3: CSASSRAAQYF. CDR3 coding DNA: TGCAGTGCTAGTTCACGGGCGGCCCAGTACTTC.

This sequence joins TRBV20-1 and TRBJ2-3; D is uncertain. Per germline, CDR1 DFQATT and CDR2 SNEGSKA (reference sequence). The CDR3 covers 11 residues. V was clipped by 6 bases and J by 6 bases, with 10 bases between them. The chain's CDR3 is CSATPEDTQYF. CDR3 in DNA: TGCAGTGCCACGCCGGAGGATACGCAGTATTTT.

J is TRBJ2-1 and V is TRBV23-1, with a possible D match to TRBD2 (5 bases). TRBV23-1 falls under the ORF class, with uncertain function. CDR3 size: 19 residues. Trimming took 6 bases from V and 1 from J, leaving 25 bases between them. The CDR3 DNA is TGCGCCAGCAGAAGACAACATACACCGGACTGCCATTCCTACAATGAGCAGTTCTTC. Protein sequence: CASRRQHTPDCHSYNEQFF.

The gene calls are TRBV4-1 and TRBJ1-2; D remains unclear. V was clipped by 4 bases and J by 1 base, with 10 bases between them. Germline assignment: CDR1 MGHRA and CDR2 YSYEKL. This CDR3 region has 14 residues. The CDR3 protein is CASSRNSNNYGYTF. CDR3 DNA: TGCGCCAGCAGCCGCAATAGTAATAACTATGGCTACACCTTC.

The chain is built from TRBV15 and TRBJ1-4; 8 nucleotides align to TRBD1. The V gene end was trimmed by 3 bases and the J gene end by 5 bases; junction bases not matched to a gene: 5. CDR3 length: 15 residues. From germline, CDR1 is LNHNV and CDR2 YYDKDF (reference sequence). The DNA for the CDR3 is TGTGCCACCAGCAGGGACAGGGATTTGAATGAAAAACTGTTTTTT. The encoded protein is CATSRDRDLNEKLFF.

The chain is built from TRBV30 and TRBJ1-1; no clear D. This CDR3 contains 13 residues. The V and J ends lost 2 bases and 5 bases respectively, with 12 bases between them. Looked up from germline, CDR1 is GTSNPN and CDR2 is SVGIG (reference sequence). The CDR3: CAWSSQGRTEAFF. CDR3 in DNA: TGTGCCTGGAGTTCCCAAGGACGAACTGAAGCTTTCTTT.

This clone turned up a few times. The chain recombines TRBV7-2 with TRBJ2-3, with D perhaps matching TRBD1 (5 bases). V was shortened by 0 bases and J by 0 bases, with 7 bases between the two germline ends. Germline CDR1 and CDR2: SGHTA and FQGNSA. CDR3 length: 15 amino acids. The CDR3 here is CASSLARTSTDTQYF. Written as DNA, the CDR3 is TGTGCCAGCAGCTTAGCCAGGACAAGCACAGATACGCAGTATTTT.

CDR3 coding DNA: TGCGCCAGCAGATCACAGGGGGCAGTCCACGAGCAGTACTTC. Protein: CASRSQGAVHEQYF. The chain carries TRBV5-1 and TRBJ2-7; 9 bases are shared with TRBD1. The CDR3 is 14 amino acids. J lost 5 bases, V lost 5 bases, and 8 bases had no gene match. Germline V lookup: CDR1 SGHRS, CDR2 YFSETQ.

This clone was counted once. V is TRBV6-6 and J is TRBJ1-2; D possibly corresponds to TRBD1 (5 bases). The CDR3 spans 14 residues. Trimming cost V 6 bases and J 3 bases, with 14 bases left between them. Germline V gene lookup returns CDR1 MNHNY and CDR2 SVGAGI (reference sequence). CDR3: CASSPHRGDYGYTF. The CDR3, as DNA: TGTGCCAGCAGCCCCCACCGGGGGGACTATGGCTACACCTTC.

In its sample, this clone was seen a few times. The rearrangement links TRBV5-6 to TRBJ2-1, with 9 bases identical to TRBD2. V was clipped by 6 bases and J by 4 bases; unmatched bases: 11. Germline V gene lookup returns CDR1 SGHDT and CDR2 YYEEEE. CDR3 length equals 16 residues. CDR3 sequence: CASTVAGATGYNEQFF. The CDR3 DNA reads as TGTGCCAGCACAGTAGCGGGAGCCACGGGGTACAATGAGCAGTTCTTC.

The chain combines TRBV30 with TRBJ2-1; D is tentatively TRBD1 or TRBD2 (5 bases each). The CDR3 is 14 amino acids. The V end was cut by 1 base, the J end by 0 bases, with 7 bases between. Germline CDR1 is GTSNPN and CDR2 is SVGIG (reference sequence). CDR3 coding DNA: TGTGCCTGGAGTGCAGGGAGCTCCTACAATGAGCAGTTCTTC. Encoded protein: CAWSAGSSYNEQFF.

This clone occurred a few times. The chain recombines TRBV15 with TRBJ2-5; D may be TRBD2 (6 bases). CDR1 is LNHNV and CDR2 is YYDKDF in the germline V gene (reference sequence). This CDR3 is built from 13 residues. V dropped 6 bases and J dropped 3 bases, with 11 bases sitting between them. CDR3 sequence: CATRYGREETQYF. DNA for the CDR3: TGTGCCACCAGGTACGGGAGAGAAGAGACCCAGTACTTC.

The V gene is TRBV5-1, the J gene TRBJ2-5, with D possibly TRBD2 on 6 matching bases. Trimming removed 4 bases at V and 5 bases at J, with 18 bases between. This CDR3 contains 15 residues. Germline CDR1 and CDR2: SGHRS and YFSETQ. The CDR3 loop is CASSPVVAVGETQYF. CDR3 coding DNA: TGCGCCAGCAGCCCCGTAGTAGCGGTAGGGGAGACCCAGTACTTC.

The chain couples TRBV29-1 to TRBJ2-1; D is perhaps TRBD2 (5 bases). The CDR3 totals 14 residues. From germline, CDR1 is SQVTM and CDR2 ANQGSEA. The V end lost 6 bases, the J end lost 5 bases, and 17 bases lay between the germline ends. CDR3 loop: CSVAGNLLNNEQFF. CDR3 nucleotides: TGCAGCGTCGCCGGGAACCTCCTGAACAATGAGCAGTTCTTC.

V usage is TRBV7-2 and J usage is TRBJ2-1; D is perhaps TRBD2 (6 bases). The CDR3 contains 14 residues. V was cut by 7 bases and J by 9 bases, with 19 bases left in between. CDR1 is SGHTA, CDR2 FQGNSA, per germline. The CDR3 loop reads CASTPRRDHAEQFF. For the CDR3, the DNA is TGTGCCAGCACCCCCCGGCGGGATCATGCTGAGCAGTTCTTC.

The CDR3 loop reads CASSVEVGLAGGEQFF. The DNA of the CDR3 is TGTGCCAGCAGCGTAGAGGTGGGACTAGCGGGAGGAGAGCAGTTCTTC. The genes are TRBV9 and TRBJ2-1; 15 positions agree with TRBD2. The CDR3 has 16 amino acids. CDR1 is SGDLS, CDR2 YYNGEE, per germline. The trim removed 0 bases at V and 10 bases at J, leaving 5 bases unmatched. Drawing the rest from reference TRBV9 and TRBJ2-1, the complete variable domain is DSGVTQTPKHLITATGQRVTLRCSPRSGDLSVYWYQQSLDQGLQFLIQYYNGEERAKGNILERFSAQQFPDLHSELNLSSLELGDSALYFCASSVEVGLAGGEQFFGPGTRLTVL.

V usage is TRBV5-4 and J usage is TRBJ2-7, with 8 positions matching TRBD2. Germline loops: CDR1 SGHNT, CDR2 YYREEE (reference sequence). Germline trimming cut 1 base from V and 1 base from J; bases unmatched to any gene: 4. The CDR3 contains 15 residues. In DNA form, the CDR3 reads TGTGCCAGCAGCTTGAAGAGCGGGAGTTCCTACGAGCAGTACTTC. It encodes CASSLKSGSSYEQYF.

This clone has only a few counts. The V gene is TRBV5-1, the J gene TRBJ1-1; weak D call: TRBD1 (5 bases). This CDR3 contains 15 residues. V lost 0 bases and J lost 4, with 13 bases in between. CDR1 SGHRS and CDR2 YFSETQ come from the germline V gene. CDR3 DNA sequence: TGCGCCAGCAGCTTGGTGCAGGGCAAGACCACTGAAGCTTTCTTT. Amino acids: CASSLVQGKTTEAFF.

The genes are TRBV6-1 and TRBJ2-5; 7 bases fit TRBD1. The V segment lost 4 bases and the J segment 5 bases; nucleotides outside the gene matches: 13. The germline V gene encodes CDR1 MNHNS and CDR2 SASEGT. The length of the CDR3 is 16 residues. The CDR3 loop is CASSAQLKGAGETQYF. CDR3 DNA: TGTGCCAGCAGTGCCCAGTTAAAGGGGGCAGGGGAGACCCAGTACTTC.

The J gene is TRBJ2-7, the V gene TRBV29-1, with 8 bases identical to TRBD2. The CDR3 runs to 12 residues. V shed 5 bases and J 3 bases; nucleotides not matched to a gene: 3. Germline-derived CDR1 and CDR2 are SQVTM and ANQGSEA. CDR3 in amino acids: CSVKSGGYEQYF. DNA for the CDR3: TGCAGCGTTAAGAGCGGGGGCTACGAGCAGTACTTC.

This clone was recorded once. V and J are TRBV7-2 and TRBJ1-2; TRBD1 might be the D (6 bases). The CDR3 extends over 14 amino acids. Germline loops: CDR1 SGHTA, CDR2 FQGNSA. Trimming removed 2 bases from V and 8 bases from J, with 15 bases in between. CDR3 protein: CASSLSQGSAGYTF. In DNA, the CDR3 is TGTGCCAGCAGCTTATCTCAGGGGTCGGCAGGCTACACCTTC. Drawing the rest from reference TRBV7-2 and TRBJ1-2, the complete variable domain is GAGVSQSPSNKVTEKGKDVELRCDPISGHTALYWYRQSLGQGLEFLIYFQGNSAPDKSGLPSDRFSAERTGGSVSTLTIQRTQQEDSAVYLCASSLSQGSAGYTFGSGTRLTVV.

The chain is built from TRBV27 and TRBJ1-5; D is unresolved. Trimming removed 6 bases at V and 0 bases at J, with 15 bases between. Germline CDR1 is MNHEY and CDR2 is SMNVEV (reference sequence). The CDR3 spans 16 residues. The CDR3 region is CASRLRLGDSNQPQHF. The DNA of the CDR3 is TGTGCCAGCAGATTAAGACTGGGCGATAGCAATCAGCCCCAGCATTTT.

The chain combines TRBV4-2 with TRBJ1-2; D is undetermined. CDR1 is LGHNA, CDR2 YNFKEQ, per germline. Trimming removed 1 base at V and 8 bases at J, with 17 bases between. CDR3 size: 15 residues. CDR3 protein: CASSQVDVPSGGYTF. The CDR3 region has the DNA TGTGCCAGCAGCCAAGTGGACGTCCCCTCGGGGGGCTACACCTTC.

This clone was detected a few times. The V call is TRBV29-1, the J call TRBJ1-1; 10 nucleotides match TRBD1. J was trimmed by 5 bases and V by 7 bases; bases with no gene match: 10. The CDR3 is made up of 14 amino acids. From germline, CDR1 is SQVTM and CDR2 ANQGSEA. The CDR3: CSGRAGQGNTEAFF. In DNA, the CDR3 is TGCAGCGGACGAGCGGGACAGGGGAATACTGAAGCTTTCTTT.

This rearrangement joins TRBV11-2 to TRBJ1-2; 8 nucleotides align to TRBD1. The germline gives CDR1 SGHAT, CDR2 FQNNGV. J gave up 4 bases and V 4 bases, and 5 bases lay outside the gene matches. The CDR3 consists of 14 residues. The CDR3 bases are TGTGCCAGCAGCTCCCAGGGGGCTACCTATGGCTACACCTTC. Translated: CASSSQGATYGYTF. The full variable domain, its missing parts supplied by reference TRBV11-2 and TRBJ1-2, is EAGVAQSPRYKIIEKRQSVAFWCNPISGHATLYWYQQILGQGPKLLIQFQNNGVVDDSQLPKDRFSAERLKGVDSTLKIQPAKLEDSAVYLCASSSQGATYGYTFGSGTRLTVV.

In the case of this clone: A much larger clone is a single base away; this may be a read error. This rearrangement joins TRBV7-2 to TRBJ2-4; no clear D. Germline CDR1 reads SGHTA; CDR2 reads FQGNSA. Between the trimmed V and J ends, which lost 1 base and 0 bases, there was a span of 1 base. This CDR3 region has 13 residues. The DNA for the CDR3 is TGTGCCAGCAGCTTAGGAGCCAAAAACATTCAGTACTTC. Translated: CASSLGAKNIQYF.

In this sample, this clone turned up a few times. The V and J genes are TRBV5-1 and TRBJ2-3; no reliable D call. The V gene's germline CDR1 is SGHRS and CDR2 YFSETQ. V was shortened by 2 bases and J by 5 bases, with 9 bases between the two germline ends. The CDR3 runs 13 residues. Written as DNA, the CDR3 is TGCGCCAGCAGCTTACAGCGAGAAGATACGCAGTATTTT. It yields the protein CASSLQREDTQYF.

The chain carries TRBV19 and TRBJ2-1; D perhaps matches TRBD1 (6 bases). CDR1 is LNHDA, CDR2 SQIVND, per germline (reference sequence). V lost 11 bases and J lost 4, with 18 bases in between. This CDR3 has 14 amino acids. Here the CDR3 reads CAAGRGSSYNEQFF. The CDR3 bases are TGTGCCGCAGGTAGGGGGAGCAGTTACAATGAGCAGTTCTTC.

The gene calls are TRBV29-1 and TRBJ1-1, with D unresolved. Germline V CDR1 and CDR2: SQVTM, ANQGSEA. The CDR3 covers 13 residues. With 3 bases removed from V and 0 bases from J, the gap between germline ends came to 8 bases. The DNA of the CDR3 is TGCAGCGTTGACCCAGGAGTGAACACTGAAGCTTTCTTT. This encodes CSVDPGVNTEAFF.

This clone has a handful of counts. The chain is built from TRBV6-1 and TRBJ1-5, with 8 bases identical to TRBD1. CDR3 size: 13 residues. Germline values: CDR1 MNHNS, CDR2 SASEGT. V shed 7 bases and J 2 bases; nucleotides not matched to a gene: 1. This CDR3 is CASMTGGNQPQHF. CDR3 in DNA: TGTGCCAGCATGACAGGGGGCAATCAGCCCCAGCATTTT.